This TCR beta chain is drawn from a study of blood T cell repertoires in COVID-19. For the study at large: Acute and convalescent COVID-19 samples came from the United States, Italy and Spain. Nucleic acid was either cDNA or gDNA, and it came from T cells, B-cell-depleted T cells, or PBMCs.

In the source study's methods: Estimation of nucleated cell counts relied on the amplification of reference gene primers. Sequencing was performed with immunoSEQ multiplex PCR; in TCRdb, only in-frame clones are kept and a portion is missing. That table is the source of V, J and clone size, and D and trimming were worked out from the DNA. Here the sample spans 150,000 or so clones, 75% to 85% being singletons. The CDR3 has 14 residues. V was clipped by 0 bases and J by 5 bases, with 12 bases between them. The germline V gene encodes CDR1 SGHKS and CDR2 YYEKEE (reference sequence). Seattle participants joined during active infection and were tracked over time.

This chain joins TRBV5-5 and TRBJ2-7; D is possibly TRBD1 (5 bases). Sequenced sample: peripheral blood. The clonotype originates from a woman in her 70s with COVID-19, enrolled during active disease. CDR3 protein: CASSLARGRDEQYF. The CDR3 DNA is TGTGCCAGCAGCTTGGCTAGGGGCCGGGACGAGCAGTACTTC. Full variable domain (rest looked up from reference TRBV5-5 and TRBJ2-7): DAGVTQSPTHLIKTRGQQVTLRCSPISGHKSVSWYQQVLGQGPQFIFQYYEKEERGRGNFPDRFSARQFPNYSSELNVNALLLGDSALYLCASSLARGRDEQYFGPGTRLTVT.